The table lists the clone carrying this T cell receptor beta chain with a count of one. The method was immunoSEQ multiplex PCR; TCRdb's version includes in-frame clones alone and lacks a portion of them. This table holds over 55,000 clones, approximately 95% found once. These data are taken from a study of preoperative IRX-2 immunotherapy in early breast cancer. Treatment here: preoperative locoregional IRX-2 cytokine immunotherapy. Preoperative locoregional IRX-2 cytokine immunotherapy was tested in the phase Ib source study. Between the trimmed V and J ends, which lost 2 bases and 4 bases, there was a span of 8 bases. The CDR3 runs to 13 residues. Per the germline V gene, CDR1 is LNHDA and CDR2 is SQIVND (reference sequence).

The origin of this receptor is a human donor with breast cancer. The chain is built from TRBV19 and TRBJ1-2; possibly TRBD1 for D (5 bases). Sample collection was performed from a patient treated with IRX-2 immunotherapy. The CDR3 sequence: CASSISGGYGYTF. CDR3 nucleotides: TGTGCCAGTAGTATATCGGGGGGCTATGGCTACACCTTC.